The 28 T cell receptor beta chains in this list originate from one sample, sequenced in a study of T cell repertoires in cytomegalovirus infection. A single record per CDR3 protein comes from TCRdb applying MiXCR to the reads. The table includes some 320,000 distinct CDR3 sequences, 8% to 10% detected once. Input material: PBMCs. These receptor sequences come from a human donor in good health (CMV status not recorded). Some clones in this sample may be carry-over from other donors' samples.

Ten or more counts support this clonotype. The genes are TRBV20-1 and TRBJ1-3, with 7 positions matching TRBD1. Germline lookup yields CDR1 DFQATT and CDR2 SNEGSKA (reference sequence). The CDR3 consists of 16 residues. Unmatched junction bases numbered 6, after V lost 1 base and J lost 0 bases. CDR3 DNA: TGCAGTGCTAGAGGATGGACAGGCATCTCTGGAAACACCATATATTTT. Amino acid sequence: CSARGWTGISGNTIYF.

This clonotype was counted between two and nine times. This chain connects TRBV4-2 to TRBJ2-1; D is ambiguous. Per the germline V gene, CDR1 is LGHNA and CDR2 is YNFKEQ. CDR3 size: 12 residues. V was cut by 2 bases and J by 10 bases, with 9 bases left in between. CDR3 protein: CASSQSVGEQFF. The CDR3 coding sequence is TGTGCCAGCAGCCAATCGGTTGGGGAGCAGTTCTTC.

Points on this clonotype: This sequence may be a read error, since a much larger clone differs from it by one base. V usage is TRBV6-6 and J usage is TRBJ2-5, with D maybe TRBD1 (5 bases). V lost 0 bases, J lost 7 bases, and 21 bases lay in between. Germline V gene lookup returns CDR1 MNHNY and CDR2 SVGAGI (reference sequence). The CDR3 is 17 amino acids. The CDR3 loop reads CASSYSIGQGLFWTQYF. Written as DNA, the CDR3 is TGTGCCAGCAGTTACTCGATCGGGCAGGGCCTGTTCTGGACCCAGTACTTC.

The chain recombines TRBV12-3 or TRBV12-4 with TRBJ1-5; perhaps TRBD1 as D (6 bases). The ends were cut back, 2 bases at V and 3 bases at J, with 11 bases in the middle. CDR3 size: 15 residues. The CDR3 region is CASSLLGGDNQPQHF. The CDR3 DNA is TGTGCCAGCAGTTTACTTGGGGGCGACAATCAGCCCCAGCATTTT.

This clonotype was recorded many times. The chain couples TRBV11-2 to TRBJ2-1; TRBD1 aligns across 10 bases. CDR3 length equals 15 residues. V was pared by 0 bases and J by 9 bases, with 5 bases of the junction left unmatched. The V gene's germline CDR1 is SGHAT and CDR2 FQNNGV. This CDR3 reads CASSLEGQGIGEQFF. In DNA form, the CDR3 reads TGTGCCAGCAGCTTAGAGGGACAGGGGATCGGTGAGCAGTTCTTC.

This clonotype was seen more than once but under ten times. V and J are TRBV27 and TRBJ1-1, with no clear D. The CDR3 sequence is 15 residues long. The germline V and J ends were trimmed by 3 bases and 1 base, with 12 bases remaining between them. CDR1 and CDR2 (germline): MNHEY, SMNVEV (reference sequence). Written as DNA, the CDR3 is TGTGCCAGCAGTTTCCAAGGGCAGTCGAACACTGAAGCTTTCTTT. It codes for CASSFQGQSNTEAFF.

This clonotype was seen at least ten times. The rearrangement joins TRBV4-3 to TRBJ2-1; 13 bases fit TRBD2. This CDR3 spans 16 amino acids. The J segment lost 8 bases and the V segment lost 1 base, leaving 5 bases of the junction unmatched. Germline V lookup: CDR1 LGHNA, CDR2 YSLEER. DNA of the CDR3: TGCGCCAGCAGCCAAGCACTAGCGGGAGGGCCTTATGAGCAGTTCTTC. It specifies CASSQALAGGPYEQFF.

This clonotype was observed a few times. CDR3 bases: TGTGCCATCAGTGAGAAGGGAAACACCGGGGAGCTGTTTTTT. Its protein product is CAISEKGNTGELFF. The rearrangement joins TRBV10-3 to TRBJ2-2; unclear D gene. The CDR3 is made up of 14 amino acids. Germline loops: CDR1 ENHRY, CDR2 SYGVKD. Trimming left V 2 bases short and J 2 bases short, with 6 bases between.

This clonotype was observed a handful of times. The V call is TRBV5-5, the J call TRBJ2-3; 9 positions match TRBD1. This CDR3 is built from 14 residues. CDR1 is SGHKS, CDR2 YYEKEE, per germline (reference sequence). With V trimmed by 0 bases and J by 10 bases, 6 bases remained unmatched. The CDR3 DNA is TGTGCCAGCAGCTTGGAACAGGGGGCCAGCGCGCAGTATTTT. Translated: CASSLEQGASAQYF.

As concerns this clonotype: Since a much larger clone is just one base distant, this may be a read error. The rearrangement joins TRBV7-8 to TRBJ2-5; 12 positions agree with TRBD1. V lost 0 bases and J lost 3; bases outside the gene matches: 5. Germline V CDR1 and CDR2: SGHVS, FQNEAQ. The CDR3 is made up of 17 amino acids. CDR3 protein: CASSLAPGTGGEETQYF. In nucleotides, the CDR3 is TGTGCCAGCAGCTTAGCCCCAGGGACAGGGGGCGAAGAGACCCAGTACTTC. Full variable domain (outside the CDR3, taken from reference TRBV7-8 and TRBJ2-5): GAGVSQSPRYKVAKRGQDVALRCDPISGHVSLFWYQQALGQGPEFLTYFQNEAQLDKSGLPSDRFFAERPEGSVSTLKIQRTQQEDSAVYLCASSLAPGTGGEETQYFGPGTRLLVL.

V usage is TRBV5-1 and J usage is TRBJ2-1; D is ambiguous. V was trimmed by 0 bases and J by 7 bases, leaving 17 bases between them. The CDR3 contains 16 residues. CDR1 and CDR2 (germline): SGHRS, YFSETQ. In DNA form, the CDR3 reads TGCGCCAGCAGCTTGGCCCTAGGCCCACCAAGGAATGAGCAGTTCTTC. It is translated as CASSLALGPPRNEQFF.

This clonotype came up many times. The genes are TRBV7-8 and TRBJ1-2, with no clear D. From germline, CDR1 is SGHVS and CDR2 FQNEAQ. Trimming left V 3 bases short and J 4 bases short, with 15 bases between. The CDR3 has 15 residues. CDR3 sequence reads: CASSFDSGPGYGYTF. DNA of the CDR3: TGTGCCAGCAGCTTCGACTCCGGGCCCGGCTATGGCTACACCTTC.

This clonotype was recorded at least ten times. The chain couples TRBV7-2 to TRBJ2-4; 8 nucleotides agree with TRBD2. The CDR3 runs to 16 residues. Germline trimming cut 5 bases from V and 2 bases from J; bases unmatched to any gene: 8. CDR1 SGHTA and CDR2 FQGNSA come from the germline V gene. CDR3 DNA sequence: TGTGCCAGCAGCCCCCGGACTAGCTTGTCCAAAAACATTCAGTACTTC. Translating it yields CASSPRTSLSKNIQYF.

This clonotype was found many times. CDR3 DNA: TGCGCCAGCAGCCTCGGACTAGGAGAGCAGTTCTTC. Amino acids: CASSLGLGEQFF. The chain has TRBV4-3 and TRBJ2-1, with 7 bases lining up with TRBD2. Trimming cost V 4 bases and J 10 bases; bases outside gene matches: 4. The CDR3 spans 12 residues. Per germline, CDR1 LGHNA and CDR2 YSLEER.

This clonotype was seen repeatedly, ten times or more. This CDR3 reads CASSWQKDNSPLHF. CDR3 nucleotides: TGTGCCAGCAGCTGGCAGAAAGATAATTCACCCCTCCACTTT. The rearrangement joins TRBV7-8 to TRBJ1-6, with D unresolved. The CDR3 is 14 residues long. CDR1 is SGHVS, CDR2 FQNEAQ, per germline. The ends were cut back, 4 bases at V and 5 bases at J, with 9 bases in the middle.

J is TRBJ1-5 and V is TRBV6-6; D unclear. In germline, CDR1 is MNHNY, CDR2 SVGAGI (reference sequence). Deletions cut 0 bases from V and 2 bases from J, with 14 bases between. CDR3 length equals 17 residues. The CDR3 nucleotides are TGTGCCAGCAGTTACTCAACTTCAGGACCGGGCAATCAGCCCCAGCATTTT. The encoded protein is CASSYSTSGPGNQPQHF.

This rearrangement joins TRBV5-1 to TRBJ2-5, with 12 nucleotides matching TRBD2. This CDR3 spans 19 amino acids. The V gene's germline CDR1 is SGHRS and CDR2 YFSETQ. Unmatched junction bases numbered 16, after V lost 4 bases and J lost 3 bases. The CDR3: CASSLTLAGGRGKKETQYF. The CDR3 DNA is TGCGCCAGCAGCCTCACTCTAGCGGGGGGGCGAGGGAAGAAAGAGACCCAGTACTTC.

This clonotype showed up just a few times. This rearrangement joins TRBV5-6 to TRBJ2-2; no clear D gene. The CDR3 covers 14 residues. Trimming left V 2 bases short and J 7 bases short, with 12 bases between. Looked up from germline, CDR1 is SGHDT and CDR2 is YYEEEE. The CDR3 protein is CASSFVPRSGELFF. The CDR3 DNA reads as TGTGCCAGCAGCTTTGTCCCCAGGAGCGGGGAGCTGTTTTTT. Full variable domain (rest looked up from reference TRBV5-6 and TRBJ2-2): DAGVTQSPTHLIKTRGQQVTLRCSPKSGHDTVSWYQQALGQGPQFIFQYYEEEERQRGNFPDRFSGHQFPNYSSELNVNALLLGDSALYLCASSFVPRSGELFFGEGSRLTVL.

This clonotype was observed many times. This chain uses TRBV7-6 with TRBJ2-1, with 9 bases lining up with TRBD2. Germline V gives CDR1 SGHVS, CDR2 FNYEAQ. The CDR3 is 15 residues long. Trimming removed 5 bases from V and 7 bases from J; junction bases left unmatched: 9. The CDR3: CASSQFGGRDNEQFF. The CDR3 DNA sequence: TGTGCCAGCAGCCAGTTCGGCGGGAGGGATAATGAGCAGTTCTTC.

This clonotype was detected ten times or more. This sequence joins TRBV7-2 and TRBJ2-7; D uncertain. The CDR3 extends over 14 amino acids. V shed 5 bases and J shed 3 bases, with 14 bases lying between them. Germline loops: CDR1 SGHTA, CDR2 FQGNSA. The CDR3 protein is CASSLGQARYEQYF. The CDR3 DNA is TGTGCCAGCAGCCTAGGCCAGGCGCGCTACGAGCAGTACTTC.

Notes on this clonotype: The germline gene is not matched at one end of the junction; a read error may be the cause. The rearrangement uses TRBV4-3 and TRBJ2-7; D is undetermined. CDR1 is LGHNA, CDR2 YSLEER, per germline. CDR3 length: 13 residues. The CDR3 nucleotides are TGCGCCAGCAGCCAAGCGGGTAGTTTCGAGCAGCACTTC. The encoded protein is CASSQAGSFEQHF.

This clonotype was seen at least ten times. The chain carries TRBV7-8 and TRBJ2-1; 8 bases map to TRBD2. V lost 5 bases, J lost 8 bases, and 14 bases stayed unmatched. The germline V gene has CDR1 SGHVS and CDR2 FQNEAQ. This CDR3 contains 16 residues. CDR3 loop: CASSPGLARVGDEQFF. Here the CDR3 DNA reads TGTGCCAGCAGCCCCGGACTAGCCCGCGTTGGAGATGAGCAGTTCTTC.

A few counts support this clonotype. The chain joins TRBV11-2 to TRBJ2-2, with 9 positions matching TRBD2. The CDR3 has 15 amino acids. In germline, CDR1 is SGHAT, CDR2 FQNNGV. J was trimmed by 6 bases and V by 6 bases; bases with no gene match: 8. DNA of the CDR3: TGTGCCAGCAGGAGGATTAGCGGGAGTCCCGGGGAGCTGTTTTTT. Protein product: CASRRISGSPGELFF.

The V and J genes are TRBV7-2 and TRBJ2-1, with D perhaps TRBD2 (6 bases). V was shortened by 7 bases and J by 6 bases, with 13 bases between the two germline ends. The CDR3 is 13 residues long. CDR1 and CDR2 from the germline V gene are SGHTA and FQGNSA. The CDR3 sequence is CASTLAISNEQFF. In DNA, the CDR3 is TGTGCCAGCACCCTAGCGATATCCAATGAGCAGTTCTTC.

The chain recombines TRBV28 with TRBJ1-5; D gene uncertain. The CDR3 has 12 amino acids. V was clipped by 6 bases and J by 8 bases, with 11 bases between them. Germline V gene data show CDR1 as MDHEN and CDR2 as SYDVKM. The CDR3 nucleotides are TGTGCCAGCAGCACGGGGTGGAAGCCCCAGCATTTT. Its protein is CASSTGWKPQHF.

This clonotype was seen at least ten times. The chain uses TRBV6-5 and TRBJ1-2, with TRBD1 as a possible D gene (5 bases). Between the trimmed V and J ends, which lost 2 bases and 3 bases, there was a span of 10 bases. The CDR3 consists of 14 residues. Germline CDR1 and CDR2: MNHEY and SVGAGI. This CDR3 reads CASSYGRVHYGYTF. The CDR3 region has the DNA TGTGCCAGCAGTTACGGCAGGGTTCACTATGGCTACACCTTC.

About this clonotype itself: One end of the junction fails to match germline, which may point to a read error. The chain combines TRBV7-9 with TRBJ1-6; a possible D gene is TRBD1 (5 bases). This CDR3 comprises 13 residues. Germline V CDR1 and CDR2: SEHNR, FQNEAQ (reference sequence). CDR3 in DNA: TGTGCCAGCGGCTTAGGGGAAGTGGGACCCCTCCACTTT. Protein sequence: CASGLGEVGPLHF.

Many counts were recorded for this clonotype. The CDR3 DNA reads TGTGCCAGCAGCTCAGGGGTCTATGGCTACACCTTC. Translation: CASSSGVYGYTF. The V gene is TRBV7-2, the J gene TRBJ1-2, with D perhaps TRBD1 (6 bases). The CDR3 runs to 12 residues. The V and J ends lost 4 bases and 4 bases respectively, with 7 bases between them. Germline V lookup: CDR1 SGHTA, CDR2 FQGNSA.